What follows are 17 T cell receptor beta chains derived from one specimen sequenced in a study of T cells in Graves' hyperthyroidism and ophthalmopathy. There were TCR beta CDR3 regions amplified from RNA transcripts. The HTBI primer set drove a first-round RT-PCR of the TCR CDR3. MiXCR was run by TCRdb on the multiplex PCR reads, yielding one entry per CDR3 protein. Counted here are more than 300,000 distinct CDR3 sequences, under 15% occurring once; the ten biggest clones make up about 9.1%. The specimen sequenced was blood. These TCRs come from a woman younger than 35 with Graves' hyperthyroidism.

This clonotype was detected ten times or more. The CDR3 protein is CATSALRGSTDTQYF. The DNA for the CDR3 is TGTGCCACCAGTGCCCTTCGGGGAAGCACAGATACGCAGTATTTT. V gene TRBV24-1 combines with J gene TRBJ2-3, with D possibly being TRBD2 (5 bases). This CDR3 region has 15 residues. V gave up 5 bases and J gave up 0 bases, with 11 bases separating them. The V gene's germline CDR1 is KGHDR and CDR2 SFDVKD.

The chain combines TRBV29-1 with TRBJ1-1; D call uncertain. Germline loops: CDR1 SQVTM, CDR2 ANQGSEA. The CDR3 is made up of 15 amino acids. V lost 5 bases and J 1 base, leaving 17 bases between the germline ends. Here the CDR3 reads CSVIKQDGRNTEAFF. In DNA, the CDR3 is TGCAGCGTTATCAAGCAGGACGGGCGGAACACTGAAGCTTTCTTT.

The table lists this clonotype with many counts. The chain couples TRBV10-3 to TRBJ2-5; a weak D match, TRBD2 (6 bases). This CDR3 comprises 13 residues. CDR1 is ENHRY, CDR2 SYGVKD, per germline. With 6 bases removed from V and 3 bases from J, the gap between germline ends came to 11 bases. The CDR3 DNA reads TGTGCCATCAGGGACTACGAAAAAGAGACCCAGTACTTC. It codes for CAIRDYEKETQYF.

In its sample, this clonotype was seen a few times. CDR3 sequence (DNA): TGCAGTGCTAGGATTACCCCGGGCCTTAGCTCTGGAAACACCATATATTTT. Amino acid sequence: CSARITPGLSSGNTIYF. V gene TRBV20-1 combines with J gene TRBJ1-3; no definite D call. The V gene lost 3 bases and the J gene lost 0 bases, with 18 bases spanning the gap. This CDR3 comprises 17 residues. The germline gives CDR1 DFQATT, CDR2 SNEGSKA (reference sequence).

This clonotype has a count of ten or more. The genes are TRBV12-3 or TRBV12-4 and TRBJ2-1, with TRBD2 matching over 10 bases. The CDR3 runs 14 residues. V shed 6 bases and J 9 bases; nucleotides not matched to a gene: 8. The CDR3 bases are TGTGCCAGCAGCCCTCTAGCGGGAGAATCTGAGCAGTTCTTC. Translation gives CASSPLAGESEQFF.

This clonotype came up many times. CDR3 residues: CASSLLTGREAFF. CDR3 coding DNA: TGTGCCAGCAGTTTGTTGACAGGGAGGGAAGCTTTCTTT. The V gene is TRBV28, the J gene TRBJ1-1; 7 nucleotides match TRBD1. The CDR3 has 13 residues. CDR1 is MDHEN, CDR2 SYDVKM, per germline. J was trimmed by 8 bases and V by 3 bases; bases with no gene match: 6.

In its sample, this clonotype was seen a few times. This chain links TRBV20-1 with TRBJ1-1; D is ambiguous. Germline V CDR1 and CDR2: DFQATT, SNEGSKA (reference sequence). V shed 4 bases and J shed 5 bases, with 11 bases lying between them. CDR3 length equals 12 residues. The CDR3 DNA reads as TGCAGTGCTAAGGATTGGGGAACTGAAGCTTTCTTT. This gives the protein CSAKDWGTEAFF.

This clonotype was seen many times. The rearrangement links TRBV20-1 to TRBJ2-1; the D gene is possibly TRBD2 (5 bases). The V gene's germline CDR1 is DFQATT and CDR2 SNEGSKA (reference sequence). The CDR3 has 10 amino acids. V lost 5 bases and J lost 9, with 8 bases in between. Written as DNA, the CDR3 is TGCAGTGCTGACTATGGTGAGCAGTTCTTC. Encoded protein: CSADYGEQFF.

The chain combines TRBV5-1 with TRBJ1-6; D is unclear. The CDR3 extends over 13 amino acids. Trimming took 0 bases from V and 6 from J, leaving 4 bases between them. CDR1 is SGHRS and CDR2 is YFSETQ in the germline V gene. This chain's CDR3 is CASSLVTNSPLHF. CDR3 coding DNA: TGCGCCAGCAGCTTGGTTACTAATTCACCCCTCCACTTT.

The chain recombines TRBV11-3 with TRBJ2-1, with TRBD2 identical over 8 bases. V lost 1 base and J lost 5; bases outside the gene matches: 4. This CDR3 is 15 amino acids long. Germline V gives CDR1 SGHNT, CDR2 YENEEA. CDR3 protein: CASSLGLAFNNEQFF. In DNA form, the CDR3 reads TGTGCCAGCAGCTTAGGACTAGCGTTTAACAATGAGCAGTTCTTC.

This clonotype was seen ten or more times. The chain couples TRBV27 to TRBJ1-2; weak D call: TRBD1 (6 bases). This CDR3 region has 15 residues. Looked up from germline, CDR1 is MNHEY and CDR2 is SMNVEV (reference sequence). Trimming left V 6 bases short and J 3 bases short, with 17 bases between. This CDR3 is CASSPEAGVDYGYTF. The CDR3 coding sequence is TGTGCCAGCAGCCCAGAGGCAGGGGTAGACTATGGCTACACCTTC.

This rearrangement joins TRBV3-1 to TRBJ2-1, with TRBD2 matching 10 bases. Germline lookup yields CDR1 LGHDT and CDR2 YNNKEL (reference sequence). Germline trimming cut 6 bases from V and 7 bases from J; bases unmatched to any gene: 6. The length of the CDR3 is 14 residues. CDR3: CASSSAGGHNEQFF. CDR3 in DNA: TGTGCCAGCAGTTCAGCGGGGGGGCATAATGAGCAGTTCTTC.

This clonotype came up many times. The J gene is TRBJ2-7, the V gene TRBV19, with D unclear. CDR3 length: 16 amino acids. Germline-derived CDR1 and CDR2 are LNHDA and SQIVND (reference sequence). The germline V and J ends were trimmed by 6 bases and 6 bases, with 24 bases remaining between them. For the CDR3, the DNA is TGTGCCAGTAGCACAAGGGATGGTCCTACACAGACCGAGCAGTACTTC. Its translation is CASSTRDGPTQTEQYF. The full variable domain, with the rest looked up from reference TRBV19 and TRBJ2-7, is DGGITQSPKYLFRKEGQNVTLSCEQNLNHDAMYWYRQDPGQGLRLIYYSQIVNDFQKGDIAEGYSVSREKKESFPLTVTSAQKNPTAFYLCASSTRDGPTQTEQYFGPGTRLTVT.

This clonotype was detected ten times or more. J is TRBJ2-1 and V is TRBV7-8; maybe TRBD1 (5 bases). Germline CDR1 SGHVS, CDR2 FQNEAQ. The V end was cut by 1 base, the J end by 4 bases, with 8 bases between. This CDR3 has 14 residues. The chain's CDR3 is CASSLDGAYNEQFF. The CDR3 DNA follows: TGTGCCAGCAGCTTAGATGGGGCTTACAATGAGCAGTTCTTC.

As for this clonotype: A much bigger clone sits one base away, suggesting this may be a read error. The CDR3 nucleotides read TGTGCCAGCAGCCACCCTATCGCAGGGACGCGTCGGGGCTACACCTTC. It translates to CASSHPIAGTRRGYTF. The J gene is TRBJ1-2, the V gene TRBV3-1, with a tentative D call TRBD1 (5 bases). This CDR3 has 16 amino acids. Trimming took 3 bases from V and 8 from J, leaving 22 bases between them. CDR1 and CDR2 from the germline V gene are LGHDT and YNNKEL (reference sequence).

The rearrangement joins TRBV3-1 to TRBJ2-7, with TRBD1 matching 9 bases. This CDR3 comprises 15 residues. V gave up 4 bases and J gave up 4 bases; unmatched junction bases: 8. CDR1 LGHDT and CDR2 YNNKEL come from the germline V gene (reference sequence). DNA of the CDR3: TGTGCCAGCAGCCGAGACAGGGGGAGCGGTTACGAGCAGTACTTC. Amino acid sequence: CASSRDRGSGYEQYF.

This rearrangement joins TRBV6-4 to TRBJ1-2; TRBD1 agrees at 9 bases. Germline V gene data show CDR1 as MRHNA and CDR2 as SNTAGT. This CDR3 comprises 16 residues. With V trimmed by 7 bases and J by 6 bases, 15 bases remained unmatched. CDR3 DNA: TGTGCCAGCATTGAGTCGGACAGGGGATTAAAAAATGGCTACACCTTC. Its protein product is CASIESDRGLKNGYTF.